The 25 T cell receptor beta chains reported below all come from one sample, sequenced in a study of blood T cell repertoires in COVID-19. Generated by immunoSEQ multiplex PCR, the TCRdb table keeps only in-frame clones and is missing some. The sample shows about 300,000 clones, under 90% of them seen only once. The sequencing sample was made of PBMCs or T cells enriched from blood (not recorded which). The receptors here all came from a man between 25 and 39 years old who had recovered from COVID-19.

The chain combines TRBV5-8 with TRBJ1-6, with D maybe TRBD1 (5 bases). The V gene lost 4 bases and the J gene lost 5 bases, with 10 bases spanning the gap. Germline CDR1 and CDR2: SGHTS and YDEGEE. The CDR3 covers 14 residues. CDR3 sequence reads: CASSPGLNNSPLHF. CDR3 in DNA: TGTGCCAGCAGCCCGGGACTGAATAATTCACCCCTCCACTTT.

The count of this clone is one. The rearrangement links TRBV11-2 to TRBJ1-5; 9 bases are a match to TRBD1. Germline trimming cut 6 bases from V and 2 bases from J; bases unmatched to any gene: 11. This CDR3 is 17 amino acids long. The germline V gene has CDR1 SGHAT and CDR2 FQNNGV. Written as DNA, the CDR3 is TGTGCCAGCAGTCCCAAACCCACAGGGGGCGGCAATCAGCCCCAGCATTTT. Translated: CASSPKPTGGGNQPQHF.

This clone has just a few counts. The chain is built from TRBV6-5 and TRBJ2-1; D not certain. The CDR3 has 14 residues. Trimming removed 5 bases at V and 0 bases at J, with 8 bases between. Germline-derived CDR1 and CDR2 are MNHEY and SVGAGI. CDR3 DNA: TGTGCCAGCAGTACAGAGCCCTCCTACAATGAGCAGTTCTTC. Translated, it gives CASSTEPSYNEQFF.

This clone appeared a single time. V usage is TRBV28 and J usage is TRBJ2-5, with 8 bases aligning to TRBD2. The CDR3 has 15 residues. V was pared by 7 bases and J by 4 bases, with 11 bases of the junction left unmatched. Germline V gene data show CDR1 as MDHEN and CDR2 as SYDVKM. CDR3: CASIRTAGGGETQYF. CDR3 DNA sequence: TGTGCCAGCATCCGTACAGCCGGGGGGGGAGAGACCCAGTACTTC.

The CDR3 region is CASSYSQGAGNQPQHF. DNA for the CDR3: TGTGCCAGCAGTTACTCTCAGGGGGCAGGCAATCAGCCCCAGCATTTT. This sequence joins TRBV6-6 and TRBJ1-5; 8 bases agree with TRBD1. The CDR3 is 16 amino acids. J lost 2 bases, V lost 0 bases, and 3 bases had no gene match. The germline V gene encodes CDR1 MNHNY and CDR2 SVGAGI (reference sequence).

This clone came up once. This chain connects TRBV4-2 to TRBJ2-6; 12 bases agree with TRBD2. In germline, CDR1 is LGHNA, CDR2 YNFKEQ. CDR3 length: 19 amino acids. V was pared by 3 bases and J by 0 bases, with 6 bases of the junction left unmatched. The CDR3 DNA reads TGTGCCAGCAGCCAGAGACTAGCGGGGGTTAGCTCTGGGGCCAACGTCCTGACTTTC. Protein sequence: CASSQRLAGVSSGANVLTF.

This clone has more than one count but fewer than ten. This chain's CDR3 is CASSPRRGAGGLNTGELFF. CDR3 nucleotide sequence: TGTGCCAGCAGCCCGCGTAGGGGAGCGGGAGGGCTAAACACCGGGGAGCTGTTTTTT. The V gene is TRBV11-3, the J gene TRBJ2-2; the match to TRBD2 covers 10 bases. The CDR3 runs 19 residues. The ends lost 5 bases at V and 2 bases at J; junction bases unmatched: 14. From germline, CDR1 is SGHNT and CDR2 YENEEA.

The chain couples TRBV7-2 to TRBJ2-7; TRBD2 matches 7 bases. Germline V CDR1 and CDR2: SGHTA, FQGNSA. Losses at the gene ends were 5 bases for V and 0 bases for J; bases not matched to a gene: 10. The CDR3 contains 16 residues. This CDR3 is CASSLLEGGPSYEQYF. Written as DNA, the CDR3 is TGTGCCAGCAGCCTATTGGAGGGAGGGCCCTCCTACGAGCAGTACTTC.

This clone occurred once. V gene TRBV5-1 combines with J gene TRBJ1-6; D is undetermined. V was shortened by 0 bases and J by 9 bases, with 13 bases between the two germline ends. This CDR3 contains 15 residues. Germline CDR1 reads SGHRS; CDR2 reads YFSETQ. CDR3 DNA: TGCGCCAGCAGCTTGGAACCGACTATAGGTTCACCCCTCCACTTT. Translation gives CASSLEPTIGSPLHF. The whole variable domain, filled in from reference TRBV5-1 and TRBJ1-6, reads KAGVTQTPRYLIKTRGQQVTLSCSPISGHRSVSWYQQTPGQGLQFLFEYFSETQRNKGNFPGRFSGRQFSNSRSEMNVSTLELGDSALYLCASSLEPTIGSPLHFGNGTRLTVT.

The J gene is TRBJ2-7, the V gene TRBV19; TRBD2 aligns across 14 bases. The V gene end was trimmed by 9 bases and the J gene end by 0 bases; junction bases not matched to a gene: 10. The V gene's germline CDR1 is LNHDA and CDR2 SQIVND (reference sequence). CDR3 size: 17 residues. The CDR3: CASKSGTSGSGSYEQYF. Here the CDR3 DNA reads TGTGCCAGCAAGTCCGGGACTAGCGGGAGCGGCTCCTACGAGCAGTACTTC.

V gene TRBV2 combines with J gene TRBJ2-3; D not certain. The CDR3 spans 11 residues. Germline loops: CDR1 SNHLY, CDR2 FYNNEI. Trimming shortened V by 8 bases and J by 6 bases, and 9 bases separated the two germline ends. Here the CDR3 DNA reads TGTGCCAGCGAAAGGAGTGATACGCAGTATTTT. It specifies CASERSDTQYF.

The chain links TRBV7-9 to TRBJ2-7; possibly TRBD2 for D (6 bases). CDR1 and CDR2 (germline): SEHNR, FQNEAQ (reference sequence). There are 12 residues in the CDR3. V was pared by 5 bases and J by 6 bases, with 11 bases between. The CDR3 sequence: CASSPTRTEQYF. The DNA for the CDR3 is TGTGCCAGCAGCCCGACTAGGACCGAGCAGTACTTC.

The V and J genes are TRBV27 and TRBJ2-7; 7 bases are shared with TRBD2. The junction had 14 bases not matched to a gene; V was cut back by 7 bases and J by 2 bases. Germline V CDR1 and CDR2: MNHEY, SMNVEV (reference sequence). This CDR3 has 16 residues. CDR3 in amino acids: CASMVRPAGVPYEQYF. The CDR3 DNA is TGTGCCAGCATGGTTCGCCCGGCGGGAGTCCCCTACGAGCAGTACTTC.

The CDR3 DNA follows: TGTGCCAGCAGCTCCACAGAGAACACTGAAGCTTTCTTT. Amino acid sequence: CASSSTENTEAFF. The chain combines TRBV12-3 or TRBV12-4 with TRBJ1-1; D is undetermined. The V end was cut by 6 bases, the J end by 1 base, with 9 bases between. The CDR3 covers 13 residues.

This chain links TRBV10-2 with TRBJ2-5; D is unclear. V shed 5 bases and J shed 4 bases, with 5 bases lying between them. CDR1 is WSHSY and CDR2 is SAAADI in the germline V gene. This CDR3 is 11 amino acids long. The CDR3 region is CASSPRETQYF. CDR3 bases: TGCGCCAGCAGTCCCAGAGAGACCCAGTACTTC.

The chain combines TRBV3-1 (or the pseudogene TRBV3-2) with TRBJ2-6, with D uncertain. This CDR3 region has 15 residues. Germline CDR1 and CDR2: LGHDT and YNNKEL (reference sequence). V was trimmed by 3 bases and J by 0 bases, leaving 6 bases between them. The CDR3 sequence is CASSHGNSGANVLTF. The CDR3 nucleotides read TGTGCCAGCAGCCACGGTAACTCTGGGGCCAACGTCCTGACTTTC.

The V gene is TRBV5-1, the J gene TRBJ2-7; 11 positions agree with TRBD2. Germline V gives CDR1 SGHRS, CDR2 YFSETQ. J lost 3 bases, V lost 4 bases, and 15 bases had no gene match. The CDR3 extends over 18 amino acids. DNA for the CDR3: TGCGCCAGCAGCCGATCTACTAGCGGGAGACCCGGAAACTACGAGCAGTACTTC. Translating it yields CASSRSTSGRPGNYEQYF.

V gene TRBV5-1 combines with J gene TRBJ2-3, with TRBD1 as a possible D gene (5 bases). Germline V CDR1 and CDR2: SGHRS, YFSETQ. The CDR3 extends over 15 amino acids. With 0 bases removed from V and 4 bases from J, the gap between germline ends came to 12 bases. Here the CDR3 DNA reads TGCGCCAGCAGCTTGGGGCAGGGCTGGTCAGATACGCAGTATTTT. As protein: CASSLGQGWSDTQYF.

The chain combines TRBV3-1 (or the pseudogene TRBV3-2) with TRBJ2-6; the match to TRBD1 covers 12 bases. This CDR3 has 17 amino acids. Losses at the gene ends were 4 bases for V and 4 bases for J; bases not matched to a gene: 5. Germline V gives CDR1 LGHDT, CDR2 YNNKEL (reference sequence). CDR3 nucleotides: TGTGCCAGCAGCCTGGGACAGGGGGCTTCCGGGGCCAACGTCCTGACTTTC. Amino acid sequence: CASSLGQGASGANVLTF.

This chain links TRBV28 with TRBJ1-2; D unclear. The germline V gene encodes CDR1 MDHEN and CDR2 SYDVKM. With 3 bases removed from V and 4 bases from J, the gap between germline ends came to 6 bases. This CDR3 comprises 12 residues. This CDR3 is CASSFISYGYTF. For the CDR3, the DNA is TGTGCCAGCAGTTTTATCAGCTATGGCTACACCTTC.

This clone was observed a handful of times. The rearrangement links TRBV10-3 to TRBJ2-1; 13 bases align to TRBD2. The CDR3 runs 16 residues. V lost 2 bases, J lost 7 bases, and 5 bases stayed unmatched. Germline CDR1 ENHRY, CDR2 SYGVKD. The CDR3 region is CAISEDGLAGDNEQFF. The CDR3, as DNA: TGTGCCATCAGTGAGGACGGACTAGCGGGAGATAATGAGCAGTTCTTC.

The chain has TRBV30 and TRBJ2-7, with 7 bases fitting TRBD1. This CDR3 is 12 amino acids long. Germline CDR1 GTSNPN, CDR2 SVGIG (reference sequence). V lost 5 bases, J lost 0 bases, and 1 base stayed unmatched. Here the CDR3 reads CAWDRDSYEQYF. Here the CDR3 DNA reads TGTGCCTGGGACAGGGACTCCTACGAGCAGTACTTC.

The CDR3 coding sequence is TGCGCCAGCAGCTTCAGGGGAGCAGACATTCAGTACTTC. This sequence encodes CASSFRGADIQYF. The chain combines TRBV5-1 with TRBJ2-4, with a tentative D call TRBD1 (6 bases). CDR1 is SGHRS and CDR2 is YFSETQ in the germline V gene. V lost 2 bases and J lost 8, with 11 bases in between. The CDR3 spans 13 residues.

This chain's CDR3 is CATKTGIATGELFF. The DNA for the CDR3 is TGTGCCACCAAGACAGGGATTGCCACCGGGGAGCTGTTTTTT. V gene TRBV6-5 combines with J gene TRBJ2-2; 7 bases align to TRBD1. V lost 10 bases, J lost 4 bases, and 9 bases stayed unmatched. Germline V gives CDR1 MNHEY, CDR2 SVGAGI. This CDR3 has 14 amino acids.

In this sample, this clone turned up a few times. The chain joins TRBV4-2 to TRBJ2-2; D is perhaps TRBD2 (7 bases). V lost 4 bases, J lost 5 bases, and 20 bases lay in between. Germline values: CDR1 LGHNA, CDR2 YNFKEQ. The CDR3 covers 17 residues. CDR3 sequence: CASSLQEAGARTGELFF. Here the CDR3 DNA reads TGTGCCAGCAGCCTTCAGGAGGCGGGGGCTCGGACCGGGGAGCTGTTTTTT.